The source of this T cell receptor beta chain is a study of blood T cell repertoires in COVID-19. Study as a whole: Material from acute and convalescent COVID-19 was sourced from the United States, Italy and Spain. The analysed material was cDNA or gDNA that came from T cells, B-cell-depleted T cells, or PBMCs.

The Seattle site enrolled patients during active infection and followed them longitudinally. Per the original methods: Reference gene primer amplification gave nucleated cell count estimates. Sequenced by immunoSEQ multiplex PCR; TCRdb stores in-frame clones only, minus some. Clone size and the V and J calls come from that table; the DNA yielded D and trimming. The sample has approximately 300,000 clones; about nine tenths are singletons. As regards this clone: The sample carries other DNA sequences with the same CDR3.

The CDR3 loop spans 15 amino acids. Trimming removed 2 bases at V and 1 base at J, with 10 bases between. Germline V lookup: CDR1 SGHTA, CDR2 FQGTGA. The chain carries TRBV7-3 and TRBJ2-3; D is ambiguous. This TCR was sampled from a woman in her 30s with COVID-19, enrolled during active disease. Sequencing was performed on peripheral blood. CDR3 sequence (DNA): TGTGCCAGCAGCTTATACGGCGGCGGCACAGATACGCAGTATTTT. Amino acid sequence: CASSLYGGGTDTQYF. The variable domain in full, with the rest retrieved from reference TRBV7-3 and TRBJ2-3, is GAGVSQTPSNKVTEKGKYVELRCDPISGHTALYWYRQSLGQGPEFLIYFQGTGAADDSGLPNDRFFAVRPEGSVSTLKIQRTERGDSAVYLCASSLYGGGTDTQYFGPGTRLTVL.